The 17 T cell receptor beta chains given below trace back to one sample, sequenced in a study of T cell responses to AZD1222 COVID-19 vaccine. Sequenced by immunoSEQ multiplex PCR; TCRdb stores in-frame clones only, minus some. The table has about 110,000 clones, over 80% seen once; the top ten hold 6% to 8%. The source was peripheral blood, collected on day 0 of AZD1222 vaccination. These TCRs come from an adult in good health.

The V call is TRBV6-5, the J call TRBJ1-1; possibly TRBD1 for D (5 bases). Germline CDR1 reads MNHEY; CDR2 reads SVGAGI. Between the trimmed V and J ends, which lost 6 bases and 4 bases, there was a span of 15 bases. The CDR3 is 14 residues long. CDR3 amino acids: CASRLRGGATEAFF. The CDR3 DNA reads TGTGCCAGCAGGCTGCGGGGAGGGGCCACTGAAGCTTTCTTT.

There are a few counts of this clone. This chain connects TRBV11-1 to TRBJ2-7, with D possibly called TRBD1 or TRBD2 (5 bases each). The germline V and J ends were trimmed by 1 base and 2 bases, with 12 bases remaining between them. The CDR3 totals 15 residues. CDR1 is SGHAT, CDR2 FQDESV, per germline (reference sequence). This CDR3 reads CASSLGGVEAYEQYF. CDR3 DNA: TGTGCCAGCAGCTTAGGAGGGGTCGAAGCCTACGAGCAGTACTTC.

The chain employs TRBV18 and TRBJ2-7; D is possibly TRBD1 (6 bases). V was trimmed by 6 bases and J by 5 bases, leaving 20 bases between them. The CDR3 length is 15 residues. Looked up from germline, CDR1 is KGHSH and CDR2 is LQKENI. This chain's CDR3 is CASSGSGRYRDEQYF. The CDR3, as DNA: TGTGCCAGCTCCGGTTCTGGACGGTACAGGGACGAGCAGTACTTC.

The chain carries TRBV6-4 and TRBJ2-2, with 7 bases identical to TRBD1. Germline V gene lookup returns CDR1 MRHNA and CDR2 SNTAGT. V lost 8 bases and J lost 0; bases outside the gene matches: 6. The CDR3 consists of 15 residues. The CDR3 protein is CASSPGTANTGELFF. CDR3 nucleotides: TGTGCCAGCTCGCCCGGGACAGCGAACACCGGGGAGCTGTTTTTT.

The chain recombines TRBV4-1 with TRBJ1-5; 9 nucleotides line up with TRBD1. After removal of 3 bases from V and 2 bases from J, the junction contained 11 bases not matched to a gene. The CDR3 length is 18 residues. Looked up from germline, CDR1 is MGHRA and CDR2 is YSYEKL. The CDR3 nucleotides are TGCGCCAGCAGCCAGCCGGGACAGGGCTCCCCGGGCAATCAGCCCCAGCATTTT. It yields the protein CASSQPGQGSPGNQPQHF.

This rearrangement joins TRBV5-1 to TRBJ2-1; possible D gene TRBD1, 6 bases. The V end was cut by 0 bases, the J end by 7 bases, with 14 bases between. The CDR3 extends over 15 amino acids. In germline, CDR1 is SGHRS, CDR2 YFSETQ. The CDR3 sequence: CASSLVGARGNEQFF. The CDR3 DNA reads TGCGCCAGCAGCTTGGTTGGCGCCAGGGGTAATGAGCAGTTCTTC.

J is TRBJ2-3 and V is TRBV18, with D uncertain. The germline CDR1 and CDR2 sequences are KGHSH and LQKENI. This CDR3 has 14 amino acids. The V end was cut by 6 bases, the J end by 2 bases, with 12 bases between. CDR3 sequence: CASSPLSYTDTQYF. CDR3 DNA: TGTGCCAGCTCCCCCTTAAGCTACACAGATACGCAGTATTTT.

CDR3 amino acids: CASSTRGETQYF. The DNA for the CDR3 is TGTGCCAGCAGTACCAGGGGAGAGACCCAGTACTTC. The V call is TRBV2, the J call TRBJ2-5, with D tentatively TRBD1 (6 bases). The V end was cut by 5 bases, the J end by 4 bases, with 8 bases between. CDR3 length: 12 amino acids. Germline-derived CDR1 and CDR2 are SNHLY and FYNNEI.

The chain recombines TRBV29-1 with TRBJ1-5; 7 bases map to TRBD1. The CDR3 is 13 residues long. Germline-derived CDR1 and CDR2 are SQVTM and ANQGSEA. V was clipped by 4 bases and J by 7 bases; unmatched bases: 7. CDR3 sequence reads: CSVGDRVGQPQHF. The CDR3 region has the DNA TGCAGCGTTGGTGACAGGGTAGGACAGCCCCAGCATTTT.

V usage is TRBV10-3 and J usage is TRBJ1-2, with 7 bases fitting TRBD1. CDR3 length: 12 amino acids. CDR1 is ENHRY and CDR2 is SYGVKD in the germline V gene. V was pared by 4 bases and J by 8 bases, with 4 bases of the junction left unmatched. The CDR3 spells CAISGQGRGYTF. The CDR3 nucleotides are TGTGCCATCAGTGGACAGGGACGGGGCTACACCTTC.

The gene calls are TRBV27 and TRBJ2-3; D gene unclear. V dropped 4 bases and J dropped 0 bases, with 5 bases sitting between them. Germline CDR1 is MNHEY and CDR2 is SMNVEV (reference sequence). The CDR3 has 13 residues. DNA for the CDR3: TGTGCCAGCAGTTCGGGTAGCACAGATACGCAGTATTTT. Its protein is CASSSGSTDTQYF.

The chain has TRBV16 and TRBJ1-2, with TRBD1 identical over 7 bases. The CDR3 runs to 14 residues. Per the germline V gene, CDR1 is KGHSY and CDR2 is FQNENV. J lost 6 bases, V lost 7 bases, and 11 bases had no gene match. The CDR3 DNA follows: TGTGCCAGCACCCGGCAGGAACAGGGGAATGGCTACACCTTC. It is translated as CASTRQEQGNGYTF. Combining the CDR3 with reference TRBV16 and TRBJ1-2 gives the whole variable domain GEEVAQTPKHLVRGEGQKAKLYCAPIKGHSYVFWYQQVLKNEFKFLISFQNENVFDETGMPKERFSAKCLPNSPCSLEIQATKLEDSAVYFCASTRQEQGNGYTFGSGTRLTVV.

This chain links TRBV11-2 with TRBJ2-3; D is undetermined. The germline CDR1 and CDR2 sequences are SGHAT and FQNNGV. Trimming removed 0 bases from V and 4 bases from J, with 5 bases in between. CDR3 length: 13 residues. CDR3 protein: CASSLERPDTQYF. DNA of the CDR3: TGTGCCAGCAGCTTAGAACGGCCAGATACGCAGTATTTT.

V and J are TRBV5-4 and TRBJ2-2; the match to TRBD2 covers 8 bases. This CDR3 comprises 15 residues. Germline CDR1 reads SGHNT; CDR2 reads YYREEE (reference sequence). V shed 3 bases, J shed 7 bases, and the junction held 8 bases outside the gene matches. In nucleotides, the CDR3 is TGTGCCAGCAGCTCCGCGGGACTAGGTGGCGGGGAGCTGTTTTTT. This codes for CASSSAGLGGGELFF.

The rearrangement links TRBV5-6 to TRBJ2-7; a possible D gene is TRBD2 (5 bases). The CDR3 consists of 13 residues. The V end lost 6 bases, the J end lost 5 bases, and 15 bases lay between the germline ends. Germline values: CDR1 SGHDT, CDR2 YYEEEE. The CDR3 spells CASNRPADDEQYF. CDR3 DNA: TGTGCCAGCAACCGACCAGCGGACGACGAGCAGTACTTC.

This clone was picked up one time. V gene TRBV3-1 (or the pseudogene TRBV3-2) combines with J gene TRBJ1-6, with a weak D call TRBD1 (5 bases). The V gene lost 3 bases and the J gene lost 0 bases, with 15 bases spanning the gap. CDR1 LGHDT and CDR2 YNNKEL come from the germline V gene (reference sequence). CDR3 length equals 18 residues. CDR3 region: CASSQTNDRSSYNSPLHF. Here the CDR3 DNA reads TGTGCCAGCAGCCAGACCAACGACAGAAGCTCCTATAATTCACCCCTCCACTTT.

The V call is TRBV4-2, the J call TRBJ2-7, with D perhaps matching TRBD1 (6 bases). Germline-derived CDR1 and CDR2 are LGHNA and YNFKEQ. V was pared by 1 base and J by 2 bases, with 15 bases between. The CDR3 length is 16 residues. CDR3 protein: CASSQARGRGAYEQYF. For the CDR3, the DNA is TGTGCCAGCAGCCAAGCTCGCGGCAGGGGAGCCTACGAGCAGTACTTC.